This is a list of T cell receptor beta chains from one sample in a study of cytomegalovirus exposure and HLA in healthy donors. Profiled with immunoSEQ multiplex PCR; TCRdb holds only in-frame clones, not every one. Altogether some 130,000 clones are present, 80% being singletons, with the ten largest covering 4%. What was sequenced was PBMCs. All receptors derive from a woman aged 40-49 years in good health and CMV-seronegative. CDR3s include the opening cysteine and the closing phenylalanine or tryptophan. D genes are given only for firm matches. The size field is filled for only some rows; it gives once, few, many or a size class.

size: NA
D: TRBD2
V: TRBV28
J: TRBJ2-4
CDR3: CASSLGGASSGGRPKNIQYF

size: NA
D: NA
V: TRBV4-1
J: TRBJ1-2
CDR3: CASSQGWGTTDYGYTF

size: NA
D: NA
V: TRBV6-5
J: TRBJ1-2
CDR3: CASSYKATYGYTF

size: NA
D: TRBD2
V: TRBV4-3
J: TRBJ2-5
CDR3: CASSQVAGPQETQYF

size: NA
D: NA
V: TRBV15
J: TRBJ2-1
CDR3: CATSRERRAVDEQFF

size: NA
D: TRBD1
V: TRBV15
J: TRBJ1-2
CDR3: CATSENRGRNYGYTF

size: NA
D: TRBD2
V: TRBV6-6
J: TRBJ2-3
CDR3: CAGGASGSSDTQYF

size: NA
D: TRBD1
V: TRBV6-5
J: TRBJ2-7
CDR3: CASRPTGTGPYEQYF

size: NA
D: TRBD1
V: TRBV7-9
J: TRBJ2-2
CDR3: CASTLGTGDTGELFF

size: NA
D: NA
V: TRBV7-8
J: TRBJ1-2
CDR3: CASSLGRSYPF

size: once
D: TRBD2
V: TRBV5-1
J: TRBJ2-5
CDR3: CASSLERGLAGVYQETQYF

size: NA
D: NA
V: TRBV10-3
J: TRBJ2-7
CDR3: CAISDRAPYEQYF

size: NA
D: NA
V: TRBV5-1
J: TRBJ1-1
CDR3: CASSLRIIGGSTEAFF

size: NA
D: TRBD1
V: TRBV19
J: TRBJ1-1
CDR3: CASSAGGGNTEAFF

size: NA
D: TRBD1
V: TRBV2
J: TRBJ1-5
CDR3: CASTNLGQGRGQPQHF

size: NA
D: NA
V: TRBV7-9
J: TRBJ2-1
CDR3: CASSLNSLSYNEQFF

size: NA
D: TRBD2
V: TRBV7-3
J: TRBJ2-2
CDR3: CASSLALGLPGELFF